This TCR beta chain was retrieved from a study of T cell repertoires in cytomegalovirus infection. For the study at large: Matching HLA type and CMV infection were both indicated by public TCR beta signatures.

Using its own MiXCR run on the reads, TCRdb lists one record per CDR3 protein. Of over 200,000 distinct CDR3 sequences in the sample, about an eighth were seen once. Note on this clonotype: Its antigen is unidentified.

General study findings and limits: The study identified carriers of CMV plus the relevant HLA from cumulative public TCR beta family frequency. Clonotypes of TCR beta that were HLA-C-restricted and CMV-specific dominated the ex vivo response.

The CDR3 loop spans 17 amino acids. The germline V gene encodes CDR1 KGHSH and CDR2 LQKENI. V lost 3 bases, J lost 8 bases, and 14 bases stayed unmatched. This clonotype was sampled from a human donor in good health (CMV status not recorded). Some clones in this sample may be carry-over from other donors' samples. This chain joins TRBV18 and TRBJ1-2, with TRBD1 matching over 11 bases. Sequences were obtained from PBMCs. The CDR3 bases are TGTGCCAGCTCACCGATGGAGGATGGACAGGGGGCAGGAGGCTACACCTTC. Amino acid sequence: CASSPMEDGQGAGGYTF.